This T cell receptor beta chain originates from a study of cytotoxic CD8 clonotypes in ibrutinib-treated CLL. This table comes from immunoSEQ multiplex PCR, and its TCRdb copy is limited to in-frame clones, with some not included. The sample yields about 140,000 clones, roughly 80% seen once. The study's findings and limits: Higher circulating CD8+ T-cell counts strongly accompanied higher baseline clonality, above age-matched healthy donors. Sampling times differed between sustained-remission and progressing patients.

V lost 5 bases, J lost 0 bases, and 5 bases stayed unmatched. Germline loops: CDR1 MDHEN, CDR2 SYDVKM. The CDR3 contains 17 residues. On this clone itself: Antigen specificity is unknown.

The source of this sequence is a human donor with chronic lymphocytic leukemia. Specimen: PBMCs, collected after 12 months of ibrutinib treatment. V and J are TRBV28 and TRBJ2-3; TRBD2 agrees at 13 bases. CDR3 DNA: TGTGCCAGCAGTACAGGACTAGCGGGGGTCAGCACAGATACGCAGTATTTT. Amino acids: CASSTGLAGVSTDTQYF.